This TCR beta chain originates from a study of OX40 agonist ivuxolimab in advanced cancers. In the study overall: Partial responses were achieved by three patients, of whom one had hepatocellular carcinoma and two had cutaneous melanoma.

Generated by immunoSEQ multiplex PCR, the TCRdb table keeps only in-frame clones and is missing some. The table has 65,000 to 90,000 clones, more than 85% seen once. The sample consisted of CD4+ or CD8+ T cells sorted from blood, taken in a trial of the OX40 agonist ivuxolimab. This receptor was identified in an adult with an advanced solid tumor such as melanoma, head and neck, liver or kidney cancer.

The CDR3 sequence: CASSQKTGISGNTIYF. The CDR3 nucleotides read TGCGCCAGCAGCCAAAAGACAGGGATCTCTGGAAACACCATATATTTT. This chain uses TRBV4-1 with TRBJ1-3, with 7 bases aligning to TRBD1. Germline V gives CDR1 MGHRA, CDR2 YSYEKL. Trimming cost V 2 bases and J 0 bases; bases outside gene matches: 4. CDR3 length equals 16 residues.